Listed below are T cell receptor beta chains from one sample, sequenced in a study of T cell responses to AZD1222 COVID-19 vaccine. Produced via immunoSEQ multiplex PCR; TCRdb's table is partial and in-frame only. The table has about 76,000 clones, roughly 90% seen once; the top ten hold roughly 5%. The sample consisted of peripheral blood, taken on day 0 of MenACWY control vaccination. These receptors all come from an adult in good health. The CDR3 runs from the conserved cysteine through the conserved F or W. Fields, in order: clone size, D gene, J gene, V gene, CDR3 DNA, CDR3 protein. D genes are given only for firm matches. Some rows have no size entry. The others give once, few or many, or a class for an expanded clone.

- | - | TRBJ2-7 | TRBV29-1 | TGCAGCGTTGAAGATCGATCGGGCCGGTACTTC | CSVEDRSGRYF
- | - | TRBJ2-3 | TRBV7-8 | TGTGCCAGCACCAGGGGTCGACGGAACACAGATACGCAGTATTTT | CASTRGRRNTDTQYF
- | TRBD1 | TRBJ2-7 | TRBV7-9 | TGTGCCAGCAGCTTAGCCCGCGGGACAGGCTCTTACGAGCAGTACTTC | CASSLARGTGSYEQYF
- | - | TRBJ2-2 | TRBV11-2 | TGTGCCAGCAGCCCCGGGCTGTTTTTT | CASSPGLFF
- | TRBD2 | TRBJ2-4 | TRBV10-3 | TGTGCCAGCTGGGGGGGAGTCAACATTCAGTACTTC | CASWGGVNIQYF
once | - | TRBJ2-2 | TRBV28 | TGTGCCAGCAGTTTGGACAACGCGAACACCGGGGAGCTGTTTTTT | CASSLDNANTGELFF
- | TRBD1 | TRBJ1-1 | TRBV19 | TGTGCCAGTAGTATCTATGGGACAGGGGGCGTCGCTGAAGCTTTCTTT | CASSIYGTGGVAEAFF
- | - | TRBJ2-1 | TRBV9 | TGTGCCAGCAGCACAGGAGGATCTAATGAGCAGTTCTTC | CASSTGGSNEQFF
- | - | TRBJ2-2 | TRBV18 | TGTGCCAGCTCACCAGTCCGGACTTTCACCGGGGAGCTGTTTTTT | CASSPVRTFTGELFF
- | - | TRBJ2-1 | TRBV9 | TGTGCCAGCAGCGTAGTGGGGCTTTCCTACAATGAGCAGTTCTTC | CASSVVGLSYNEQFF
- | TRBD2 | TRBJ2-3 | TRBV14 | TGTGCCAGCAGCCAAAGGCTAGCGGGAGGATCAGATACGCAGTATTTT | CASSQRLAGGSDTQYF
once | TRBD2 | TRBJ2-7 | TRBV10-2 | TGCGCCAGCAGACGACTAGCGGGAGGGACCTACGAGCAGTACTTC | CASRRLAGGTYEQYF
- | - | TRBJ2-3 | TRBV13 | TGTGCCAGCAGCTTAGTGGGCACAGATACGCAGTATTTT | CASSLVGTDTQYF
- | - | TRBJ1-6 | TRBV19 | TGTGCCAGTAGTATTCACCCAGGACAGTGGTTCCAGAGCTCCTATAATTCACCCCTCCACTTT | CASSIHPGQWFQSSYNSPLHF
- | - | TRBJ2-1 | TRBV30 | TGTGCCTGGGGAAGCGGGCCCCTCTACAATGAGCAGTTCTTC | CAWGSGPLYNEQFF
- | - | TRBJ2-1 | TRBV28 | TGTGCCAGCATTTCTCCCTCCGGGAGATCCTACAATGAGCAGTTCTTC | CASISPSGRSYNEQFF
- | TRBD2 | TRBJ2-7 | TRBV3-1/TRBV3-2 | TGTGCCAGCAGCCGCCCACTAGCGGGGGGCTACGAGCAGTACTTC | CASSRPLAGGYEQYF
- | - | TRBJ2-5 | TRBV10-3 | TGTGCCATCAGTGAGCTTAGTGAAGTGCCAGAGACCCAGTACTTC | CAISELSEVPETQYF
- | - | TRBJ1-1 | TRBV27 | TGTGCCAGCGGATGGGAAATGAACACTGAAGCTTTCTTT | CASGWEMNTEAFF
- | - | TRBJ2-1 | TRBV10-3 | TGTGCCATCAGTGAGTCATTGGACGGACACAATGAGCAGTTCTTC | CAISESLDGHNEQFF
- | - | TRBJ1-1 | TRBV11-2 | TGTGCCAGCAGCCCGGACGGGAACACTGAAGCTTTCTTT | CASSPDGNTEAFF
once | TRBD2 | TRBJ2-7 | TRBV11-3 | TGTGCCAGCAGCTTGGGGGAGGGCTACGAGCAGTACTTC | CASSLGEGYEQYF
- | TRBD1 | TRBJ2-3 | TRBV5-1 | TGCGCCAGCAGCCGGGGACAGCTCACAGATACGCAGTATTTT | CASSRGQLTDTQYF
few | TRBD2 | TRBJ2-1 | TRBV11-1 | TGTGCCAGCAGTTCTGTCCTAGCGGGAGTAGTGAATGAGCAGTTCTTC | CASSSVLAGVVNEQFF
- | - | TRBJ2-7 | TRBV4-1 | TGCGCCAGCAGCCAAGACGTAACCTACGAGCAGTACTTC | CASSQDVTYEQYF
- | TRBD1 | TRBJ1-5 | TRBV2 | TGTGCCAGCAGTGACAGGGGGCTGAACCAGCCCCAGCATTTT | CASSDRGLNQPQHF
- | - | TRBJ1-2 | TRBV7-9 | TGTGCCAGCAGCCAGAACAGGGTTGGCTACACCTTC | CASSQNRVGYTF
few | TRBD2 | TRBJ2-3 | TRBV11-2 | TGTGCCAGCAGCCCCCGGACTAGCGGGGCTCGAGATACGCAGTATTTT | CASSPRTSGARDTQYF
few | - | TRBJ1-1 | TRBV28 | TGTGCCAGCAGGTACAGGACGGAAGCGGGGGCTTTCTTT | CASRYRTEAGAFF
- | TRBD1 | TRBJ1-1 | TRBV7-2 | TGTGCCAGCAGCTTAAGACAGGGGCGGGAAGCTTTCTTT | CASSLRQGREAFF
- | - | TRBJ1-1 | TRBV28 | TGTGCCAGCAGTTTATCCCCGGCTCTGGGGGGCACTGAAGCTTTCTTT | CASSLSPALGGTEAFF
- | - | TRBJ2-2 | TRBV7-9 | TGTGCCAGCAGGAGCAGGGGAAGCGGGGAGCTGTTTTTT | CASRSRGSGELFF
- | - | TRBJ1-2 | TRBV18 | TGTGCCAGCTCACAAGGACAGAGCGGCTACACCTTC | CASSQGQSGYTF
- | - | TRBJ2-2 | TRBV3-1/TRBV3-2 | TGTGCCAGCAGCCCCCCCGGCGGGTGGGCTGGGTTTGGCACCGGGGAGCTGTTTTTT | CASSPPGGWAGFGTGELFF
- | TRBD1 | TRBJ1-2 | TRBV30 | TGTGCCTGGGGCGGGACAGGGTATGGCTACACCTTC | CAWGGTGYGYTF
- | - | TRBJ1-1 | TRBV27 | TGTGCCAGCAGTTTATCTAAGCGAGGGGTCAGGAACACTGAAGCTTTCTTT | CASSLSKRGVRNTEAFF
- | - | TRBJ1-2 | TRBV11-2 | TGTGCCAGCAGCCTTACTTCGTTAGGGAATGCCTACACCTTC | CASSLTSLGNAYTF